The 13 T cell receptor beta chains below were found in one sample sequenced in a study of T cell responses to AZD1222 COVID-19 vaccine. Here immunoSEQ multiplex PCR was the method, and the copy in TCRdb shows in-frame clones only, minus some. There are 160,000 or so clones in the sample; about 89% occur only once, and approximately 1.6% lies in the top ten. Sequences were derived from peripheral blood, sampled on day 0 of AZD1222 vaccination. The receptors were sampled from an adult in good health.

CDR3 in DNA: TGTGCCAGCGGGGGAGGGGGGAAAGAGACCCAGTACTTC. It specifies CASGGGGKETQYF. The chain couples TRBV28 to TRBJ2-5; maybe TRBD2 (7 bases). Germline V gene sequence: CDR1 MDHEN, CDR2 SYDVKM. The CDR3 is 13 residues long. The ends were cut back, 8 bases at V and 3 bases at J, with 13 bases in the middle.

CDR3 bases: TGCGCCAGCAGCTTGGGGGACTACCGAGAGACCCAGTACTTC. It specifies CASSLGDYRETQYF. The rearrangement joins TRBV5-1 to TRBJ2-5; 7 nucleotides match TRBD2. The CDR3 contains 14 residues. The V gene's germline CDR1 is SGHRS and CDR2 YFSETQ. V lost 0 bases, J lost 4 bases, and 3 bases stayed unmatched.

The rearrangement links TRBV7-9 to TRBJ1-2; D unclear. CDR1 is SEHNR, CDR2 FQNEAQ, per germline (reference sequence). V was pared by 0 bases and J by 0 bases, with 8 bases between. The CDR3 contains 15 residues. The CDR3 reads CASSLAGQANYGYTF. In DNA, the CDR3 is TGTGCCAGCAGCTTAGCTGGGCAGGCTAACTATGGCTACACCTTC.

V and J are TRBV12-5 and TRBJ1-2, with D perhaps matching TRBD1 (5 bases). The germline V gene encodes CDR1 LGHNT and CDR2 FRNRAP. The CDR3 runs 13 residues. V lost 1 base and J 6 bases, leaving 9 bases between the germline ends. CDR3: CASGLADKDGYTF. CDR3 nucleotide sequence: TGTGCTAGTGGTTTGGCGGACAAGGATGGCTACACCTTC.

The rearrangement joins TRBV7-2 to TRBJ2-1, with a tentative D call TRBD2 (6 bases). The V end was cut by 5 bases, the J end by 6 bases, with 17 bases between. Germline CDR1 reads SGHTA; CDR2 reads FQGNSA. This CDR3 spans 15 amino acids. Here the CDR3 reads CASSHSARGLNEQFF. The CDR3 DNA reads TGTGCCAGCAGCCACAGCGCGCGGGGTCTCAATGAGCAGTTCTTC.

This chain connects TRBV4-2 to TRBJ2-3; D is unclear. V was clipped by 3 bases and J by 5 bases, with 18 bases between them. Germline V CDR1 and CDR2: LGHNA, YNFKEQ. The CDR3 extends over 16 amino acids. CDR3 nucleotides: TGTGCCAGCAGCCATGACCTTAAGAACCCGCGAGATACGCAGTATTTT. It codes for CASSHDLKNPRDTQYF.

As for this clone: One junction end disagrees with the germline gene, perhaps due to a read error. J is TRBJ1-2 and V is TRBV11-1, with D maybe TRBD1 (6 bases). Germline V gives CDR1 SGHAT, CDR2 FQDESV (reference sequence). The CDR3 is 12 residues long. CDR3 region: CASSLGGPAVYF. Here the CDR3 DNA reads TGTGCCAGCAGCTTAGGGGGGCCAGCGGTATACTTC.

The chain uses TRBV9 and TRBJ2-1; D not certain. The CDR3 runs 14 residues. Germline CDR1 and CDR2: SGDLS and YYNGEE. V was cut by 0 bases and J by 3 bases, with 7 bases left in between. The CDR3 sequence is CASSVGTDYNEQFF. CDR3 DNA: TGTGCCAGCAGCGTAGGGACGGACTACAATGAGCAGTTCTTC.

The chain carries TRBV12-2 and TRBJ1-5. TRBV12-2 is deemed a pseudogene. The CDR3 is 14 amino acids. The CDR3 here is CASRGSDLHQPQHF. Here the CDR3 DNA reads TGTGCAAGTCGCGGTTCGGATTTGCATCAGCCCCAGCATTTT.

The V call is TRBV28, the J call TRBJ1-1; D not resolved. With 6 bases removed from V and 0 bases from J, the gap between germline ends came to 14 bases. Germline V gene data show CDR1 as MDHEN and CDR2 as SYDVKM. The CDR3 totals 15 residues. In DNA form, the CDR3 reads TGTGCCAGCAGCCCCGGGTTGGGGATGAACACTGAAGCTTTCTTT. It translates to CASSPGLGMNTEAFF. The complete variable domain, with remaining parts taken from reference TRBV28 and TRBJ1-1, reads DVKVTQSSRYLVKRTGEKVFLECVQDMDHENMFWYRQDPGLGLRLIYFSYDVKMKEKGDIPEGYSVSREKKERFSLILESASTNQTSMYLCASSPGLGMNTEAFFGQGTRLTVV.

The gene calls are TRBV25-1 and TRBJ1-3; TRBD1 might be the D (6 bases). V gave up 8 bases and J gave up 3 bases, with 26 bases separating them. The CDR3 spans 18 residues. CDR1 is MGHDK and CDR2 is SYGVNS in the germline V gene. The CDR3 here is CASSGTRLNWGRGNTIYF. CDR3 bases: TGTGCCAGCTCCGGGACAAGGCTCAACTGGGGTCGTGGAAACACCATATATTTT. The full variable domain, with the rest looked up from reference TRBV25-1 and TRBJ1-3, is EADIYQTPRYLVIGTGKKITLECSQTMGHDKMYWYQQDPGMELHLIHYSYGVNSTEKGDLSSESTVSRIRTEHFPLTLESARPSHTSQYLCASSGTRLNWGRGNTIYFGEGSWLTVV.

The CDR3 DNA reads as TGTGCCAGCAGTTACTCAGGCAACGGGTGGAATCAGCCCCAGCATTTT. The encoded protein is CASSYSGNGWNQPQHF. The V call is TRBV6-6, the J call TRBJ1-5; D remains ambiguous. Per the germline V gene, CDR1 is MNHNY and CDR2 is SVGAGI (reference sequence). V dropped 0 bases and J dropped 4 bases, with 13 bases sitting between them. This CDR3 region has 16 residues.

The V gene is TRBV29-1, the J gene TRBJ1-4; D is unclear. The CDR3 is 11 amino acids. Germline lookup yields CDR1 SQVTM and CDR2 ANQGSEA. Trimming removed 6 bases from V and 0 bases from J, with 2 bases in between. The CDR3 spells CSVTTNEKLFF. For the CDR3, the DNA is TGCAGCGTGACAACTAATGAAAAACTGTTTTTT.